The 12 T cell receptor beta chains below come from one sample, sequenced in a study of blood T cell repertoires in COVID-19. Clones were sequenced by immunoSEQ multiplex PCR, and TCRdb holds only the in-frame ones, with some missing. The sample yields roughly 250,000 clones, 70% to 90% seen once. Input material: PBMCs or T cells enriched from blood (not recorded which). The receptor source for this set is a woman in her thirties who had recovered from COVID-19.

This clone has a handful of counts. V usage is TRBV5-1 and J usage is TRBJ1-4, with 9 bases fitting TRBD1. CDR1 is SGHRS, CDR2 YFSETQ, per germline. Trimming at V came to 4 bases and at J to 5 bases, leaving 6 bases not matched to a gene. There are 15 residues in the CDR3. The CDR3 spells CASSPTGGNNEKLFF. The CDR3 nucleotides read TGCGCCAGCAGCCCCACAGGGGGCAACAATGAAAAACTGTTTTTT.

The rearrangement links TRBV7-9 to TRBJ2-2, with D possibly being TRBD1 (6 bases). Germline V gene sequence: CDR1 SEHNR, CDR2 FQNEAQ (reference sequence). V was trimmed by 2 bases and J by 3 bases, leaving 22 bases between them. CDR3 length equals 19 residues. The CDR3 sequence: CASSLNYFAGERDTGELFF. The CDR3 DNA reads TGTGCCAGCAGCTTAAATTATTTCGCAGGGGAAAGGGACACCGGGGAGCTGTTTTTT.

About this clone itself: The junction differs from germline at one of its ends, possibly a read error. The rearrangement links TRBV30 to TRBJ2-7, with D perhaps TRBD2 (6 bases). CDR1 is GTSNPN and CDR2 is SVGIG in the germline V gene (reference sequence). This CDR3 is 15 amino acids long. This CDR3 is CAWSVWRVGSNEQYF. CDR3 DNA: TGTGCCTGGAGTGTATGGAGGGTGGGCTCCAACGAGCAGTACTTC.

The genes are TRBV24-1 and TRBJ2-5; a possible D gene is TRBD2 (6 bases). CDR3 length equals 14 residues. Germline V gives CDR1 KGHDR, CDR2 SFDVKD. Trimming removed 2 bases from V and 2 bases from J, with 8 bases in between. CDR3 region: CATSDSGLQETQYF. CDR3 DNA sequence: TGTGCCACCAGTGATTCGGGACTGCAAGAGACCCAGTACTTC.

This chain links TRBV10-2 with TRBJ1-1; unclear D gene. Germline V CDR1 and CDR2: WSHSY, SAAADI. V lost 5 bases and J 4 bases, leaving 8 bases between the germline ends. The length of the CDR3 is 12 residues. The CDR3 coding sequence is TGCGCCAGCAGTTGGCAATTCACTGAAGCTTTCTTT. Translated: CASSWQFTEAFF.

The V and J genes are TRBV18 and TRBJ1-4; maybe TRBD1 (5 bases). Germline V gives CDR1 KGHSH, CDR2 LQKENI. V was cut by 3 bases and J by 6 bases, with 11 bases left in between. The CDR3 covers 14 residues. Here the CDR3 reads CASSPRGGYEKLFF. As DNA, the CDR3 is TGTGCCAGCTCACCCCGGGGGGGTTATGAAAAACTGTTTTTT.

The J gene is TRBJ1-2, the V gene TRBV5-5; D might be TRBD1 (6 bases). This CDR3 is 13 amino acids long. Trimming stripped 5 bases from V and 4 bases from J, with 12 bases between. Germline-derived CDR1 and CDR2 are SGHKS and YYEKEE (reference sequence). The DNA for the CDR3 is TGTGCCAGCAGACGGACAGACTCCTATGGCTACACCTTC. This sequence encodes CASRRTDSYGYTF.

This clone appeared a single time. The chain is built from TRBV5-1 and TRBJ1-2, with 11 bases lining up with TRBD1. CDR1 is SGHRS and CDR2 is YFSETQ in the germline V gene. The CDR3 sequence is 14 residues long. V lost 7 bases to trimming and J lost 6 bases; unmatched junction nucleotides: 8. The CDR3 bases are TGCGCCAGCCGGAGGACAGGGGGCTCACATGGCTACACCTTC. Protein: CASRRTGGSHGYTF. The full variable domain, its missing parts supplied by reference TRBV5-1 and TRBJ1-2, is KAGVTQTPRYLIKTRGQQVTLSCSPISGHRSVSWYQQTPGQGLQFLFEYFSETQRNKGNFPGRFSGRQFSNSRSEMNVSTLELGDSALYLCASRRTGGSHGYTFGSGTRLTVV.

The rearrangement links TRBV6-2 or TRBV6-3 to TRBJ2-1; maybe TRBD2 (6 bases). The CDR3 has 14 residues. V lost 0 bases and J 4 bases, leaving 7 bases between the germline ends. Germline CDR1 MNHEY, CDR2 SVGEGT. In DNA form, the CDR3 reads TGTGCCAGCAGTTACTCGGAGGGTTACAATGAGCAGTTCTTC. Encoded protein: CASSYSEGYNEQFF.

The chain employs TRBV7-9 and TRBJ2-6, with D possibly TRBD1 on 6 matching bases. The CDR3 covers 18 residues. Germline V gives CDR1 SEHNR, CDR2 FQNEAQ (reference sequence). With 3 bases removed from V and 3 bases from J, the gap between germline ends came to 18 bases. CDR3 in DNA: TGTGCCAGCAGCTTCCACAGGGCCCGGAGACTTGGGGCCAACGTCCTGACTTTC. Its translation: CASSFHRARRLGANVLTF.

DNA for the CDR3: TGTGCCACCAGCGAGTTTCTGCCGGGACAGAGAAACCAAGAGACCCAGTACTTC. The encoded protein is CATSEFLPGQRNQETQYF. The chain carries TRBV24-1 and TRBJ2-5; 7 nucleotides agree with TRBD1. CDR3 length: 18 amino acids. Germline CDR1 KGHDR, CDR2 SFDVKD. V lost 7 bases to trimming and J lost 0 bases; unmatched junction nucleotides: 16.

The V call is TRBV9, the J call TRBJ1-1, with 8 bases that match TRBD1. Per germline, CDR1 SGDLS and CDR2 YYNGEE. The V segment lost 2 bases and the J segment 0 bases; nucleotides outside the gene matches: 9. This CDR3 is built from 17 residues. The CDR3 is CASSVGGRGLMNTEAFF. CDR3 bases: TGTGCCAGCAGCGTTGGAGGCAGGGGGCTGATGAACACTGAAGCTTTCTTT.